Presented here are 9 T cell receptor beta chains from one specimen sequenced in a study of T cell repertoires in cytomegalovirus infection. TCRdb redid the calling of the reads with MiXCR, one entry per CDR3 protein. The profile shows approximately 89,000 distinct CDR3 sequences, around 28% of them singletons. No antigens are known for them. The source material was CD8+ T cells from cultured PBMCs, sampled from culture after CMV antigen stimulation. These TCRs come from a human donor in good health (CMV status not recorded). Some clones in this sample may be carry-over from other donors' samples.

This clonotype was recorded a few times. The chain combines TRBV4-1 with TRBJ2-1, with 7 bases fitting TRBD1. With V trimmed by 2 bases and J by 2 bases, 6 bases remained unmatched. CDR1 and CDR2 (germline): MGHRA, YSYEKL. This CDR3 is built from 16 residues. The CDR3 is CASSQLTGVTYNEQFF. Written as DNA, the CDR3 is TGCGCCAGCAGCCAACTTACAGGGGTAACCTACAATGAGCAGTTCTTC.

V gene TRBV6-4 combines with J gene TRBJ2-2, with D unresolved. Trimming removed 8 bases at V and 2 bases at J, with 9 bases between. The germline V gene encodes CDR1 MRHNA and CDR2 SNTAGT. CDR3 length equals 13 residues. The CDR3 region is CASPYINTGELFF. The CDR3 bases are TGTGCCAGCCCTTACATAAACACCGGGGAGCTGTTTTTT.

The chain carries TRBV11-3 and TRBJ2-3; D might be TRBD1 or TRBD2, each matching 5 bases. Germline V gene lookup returns CDR1 SGHNT and CDR2 YENEEA. The CDR3 runs 16 residues. V was shortened by 4 bases and J by 1 base, with 15 bases between the two germline ends. The chain's CDR3 is CASSSGAAGGTDTQYF. As DNA, the CDR3 is TGTGCCAGCAGCTCCGGGGCGGCCGGGGGCACAGATACGCAGTATTTT.

The genes are TRBV6-1 and TRBJ1-5, with D perhaps matching TRBD1 (6 bases). Trimming cost V 2 bases and J 10 bases, with 15 bases left between them. The CDR3 consists of 14 residues. Germline V gene lookup returns CDR1 MNHNS and CDR2 SASEGT. CDR3 sequence (DNA): TGTGCCAGCAGTGAATTGGACAGCAATAAACCCCAGCATTTT. It codes for CASSELDSNKPQHF.

This clonotype was counted many times. The rearrangement joins TRBV27 to TRBJ1-5, with TRBD1 matching over 8 bases. The J segment lost 4 bases and the V segment lost 5 bases, leaving 4 bases of the junction unmatched. This CDR3 is built from 14 residues. From germline, CDR1 is MNHEY and CDR2 SMNVEV (reference sequence). The CDR3 coding sequence is TGTGCCAGCAGTCTTGGACAGGGTAATCAGCCCCAGCATTTT. It codes for CASSLGQGNQPQHF.

This clonotype turned up a few times. The chain is built from TRBV5-1 and TRBJ2-1; 10 nucleotides agree with TRBD2. The CDR3 loop spans 16 amino acids. The V and J ends lost 5 bases and 4 bases, in that order; junction bases with no gene match: 9. Germline V gives CDR1 SGHRS, CDR2 YFSETQ. The CDR3 DNA follows: TGCGCCAGCAGTCTAGGGGGGACTAGCGTTTACAATGAGCAGTTCTTC. Its protein is CASSLGGTSVYNEQFF.

The DNA of the CDR3 is TGTGCCAGCAGTGAGTCCTCTGGGGCCAACGTCCTGACTTTC. It translates to CASSESSGANVLTF. This chain joins TRBV2 and TRBJ2-6; D not resolved. V lost 3 bases and J lost 0, with 3 bases in between. This CDR3 spans 14 amino acids. In germline, CDR1 is SNHLY, CDR2 FYNNEI.

This chain uses TRBV27 with TRBJ1-1; 8 bases line up with TRBD1. Germline V gene data show CDR1 as MNHEY and CDR2 as SMNVEV (reference sequence). V lost 4 bases, J lost 1 base, and 8 bases stayed unmatched. The CDR3 spans 16 residues. The CDR3 spells CASSSGQVNGNTEAFF. CDR3 in DNA: TGTGCCAGCAGTTCGGGACAGGTTAACGGGAACACTGAAGCTTTCTTT.

The chain recombines TRBV2 with TRBJ1-2, with TRBD1 matching 10 bases. Germline V CDR1 and CDR2: SNHLY, FYNNEI. The CDR3 totals 15 residues. With V trimmed by 7 bases and J by 3 bases, 8 bases remained unmatched. The CDR3 DNA follows: TGTGCCAGCACCCTAGGAGGGACAGGGGACTATGGCTACACCTTC. Amino acid sequence: CASTLGGTGDYGYTF.